These 14 T cell receptor beta chains were sequenced from one sample in a study of identical twins. TCRdb itself ran the 5' RACE reads through MiXCR, one entry per CDR3 protein. The repertoire includes roughly 1,500,000 distinct CDR3 sequences, about 32% of them detected once, and about 0.3% sits in the top ten. The sequenced sample was cord blood. These receptors were taken from a newborn girl in good health.

The chain uses TRBV5-1 and TRBJ2-3; 7 positions match TRBD1. The V and J ends lost 8 bases and 3 bases, in that order; junction bases with no gene match: 9. The CDR3 runs to 14 residues. The germline gives CDR1 SGHRS, CDR2 YFSETQ. CDR3 residues: CASTTGWGTDTQYF. CDR3 DNA: TGCGCCAGTACGACAGGGTGGGGGACAGATACGCAGTATTTT.

This clonotype has more than one count but fewer than ten. The chain has TRBV27 and TRBJ1-5; D is perhaps TRBD1 (5 bases). This CDR3 spans 15 amino acids. Germline loops: CDR1 MNHEY, CDR2 SMNVEV (reference sequence). Trimming stripped 2 bases from V and 1 base from J, with 9 bases between. This chain's CDR3 is CASSLRGESNQPQHF. For the CDR3, the DNA is TGTGCCAGCAGTTTACGGGGGGAAAGCAATCAGCCCCAGCATTTT.

This clonotype was observed a handful of times. The J gene is TRBJ1-2, the V gene TRBV21-1; the listed D gene, TRBD1, was not tested against the DNA. TRBV21-1 is a pseudogene. This CDR3 is built from 12 residues. The DNA for the CDR3 is TGTGCCATCCACAGGGAAGAGGATGGCTACACCTTC. As protein: CAIHREEDGYTF.

This chain uses TRBV4-1 with TRBJ2-1; D could derive from TRBD1 or TRBD2 (5 bases each). The CDR3 runs 17 residues. V dropped 0 bases and J dropped 7 bases, with 19 bases sitting between them. The germline V gene has CDR1 MGHRA and CDR2 YSYEKL. CDR3 region: CASSQDGSGDPSNEQFF. Written as DNA, the CDR3 is TGCGCCAGCAGCCAAGATGGTTCTGGGGACCCCTCTAATGAGCAGTTCTTC.

The chain links TRBV19 to TRBJ2-1; tentative D call: TRBD2 (6 bases). The CDR3 runs 11 residues. Germline CDR1 reads LNHDA; CDR2 reads SQIVND (reference sequence). The CDR3 nucleotides read TGTGCGGGGGGAGCTCACAATGAGCAGTTCTTC. Protein product: CAGGAHNEQFF.

The table lists this clonotype with a few counts. Mismatch with germline at one junction end may stem from a read error. V and J are TRBV20-1 and TRBJ2-3; D might be TRBD1 or TRBD2, each matching 5 bases. This CDR3 contains 14 residues. Germline CDR1 reads DFQATT; CDR2 reads SNEGSKA (reference sequence). This CDR3 reads CGALGTPSTDTQYF. The CDR3 DNA reads as TGCGGTGCTCTCGGGACCCCTAGCACAGATACGCAGTATTTT.

This chain connects TRBV20-1 to TRBJ1-5; no definite D call. The V gene's germline CDR1 is DFQATT and CDR2 SNEGSKA (reference sequence). The V end was cut by 3 bases, the J end by 0 bases, with 9 bases between. There are 14 residues in the CDR3. CDR3 sequence (DNA): TGCAGTGCTAGGGAAACAAATAGCAATCAGCCCCAGCATTTT. Its translation is CSARETNSNQPQHF.

This clonotype has just a few counts. This chain connects TRBV25-1 to TRBJ2-7; D uncertain. Germline CDR1 MGHDK, CDR2 SYGVNS. V was pared by 1 base and J by 0 bases, with 10 bases between. CDR3 length: 15 residues. The CDR3 DNA reads TGTGCCAGCAGTGAATTGGGCCTGAGCTCCTACGAGCAGTACTTC. Translated, it gives CASSELGLSSYEQYF.

This clonotype appeared many times. This chain uses TRBV12-3 or TRBV12-4 with TRBJ2-7, with TRBD1 matching 7 bases. The CDR3 extends over 13 amino acids. Trimming cost V 4 bases and J 5 bases; bases outside gene matches: 5. The CDR3 coding sequence is TGTGCCAGCAGTTCAAGGGGGCGCCACGAGCAGTACTTC. This translates into CASSSRGRHEQYF.

V usage is TRBV19 and J usage is TRBJ1-5, with a weak D call TRBD1 (6 bases). Germline-derived CDR1 and CDR2 are LNHDA and SQIVND (reference sequence). The CDR3 length is 16 residues. Trimming pared 2 bases from V and 4 bases from J, leaving 15 bases between. CDR3: CASSILSGTPNQPQHF. The CDR3 DNA sequence: TGTGCCAGTAGTATACTGTCCGGGACACCAAATCAGCCCCAGCATTTT.

The DNA for the CDR3 is TGTGCCAAGACCGAGGGCCTCCCCTACGAGCAGTACTTC. It translates to CAKTEGLPYEQYF. The V and J genes are TRBV21-1 and TRBJ2-7; the table's D call, TRBD2, was not checked against the DNA. TRBV21-1 is tagged as a pseudogene. This CDR3 contains 13 residues.

The genes are TRBV2 and TRBJ2-5; D perhaps matches TRBD2 (5 bases). The CDR3 covers 12 residues. The V gene lost 4 bases and the J gene lost 11 bases, with 14 bases spanning the gap. In germline, CDR1 is SNHLY, CDR2 FYNNEI. The CDR3, as DNA: TGTGCCAGCAGTGGAGGGAACAATGAGCAGTACTTC. As protein: CASSGGNNEQYF.

The V call is TRBV12-3 or TRBV12-4, the J call TRBJ1-1, with TRBD1 matching 8 bases. This CDR3 contains 15 residues. Unmatched junction bases numbered 10, after V lost 6 bases and J lost 4 bases. The CDR3 sequence: CASSSIDRGSTEAFF. CDR3 nucleotide sequence: TGTGCCAGCAGCTCGATAGACAGGGGTAGCACTGAAGCTTTCTTT.

This chain connects TRBV29-1 to TRBJ2-3; D unresolved. The CDR3 has 13 residues. Germline assignment: CDR1 SQVTM and CDR2 ANQGSEA. The V end was cut by 3 bases, the J end by 0 bases, with 7 bases between. CDR3 bases: TGCAGCGTTGACTGGGTTAGCACAGATACGCAGTATTTT. This encodes CSVDWVSTDTQYF.